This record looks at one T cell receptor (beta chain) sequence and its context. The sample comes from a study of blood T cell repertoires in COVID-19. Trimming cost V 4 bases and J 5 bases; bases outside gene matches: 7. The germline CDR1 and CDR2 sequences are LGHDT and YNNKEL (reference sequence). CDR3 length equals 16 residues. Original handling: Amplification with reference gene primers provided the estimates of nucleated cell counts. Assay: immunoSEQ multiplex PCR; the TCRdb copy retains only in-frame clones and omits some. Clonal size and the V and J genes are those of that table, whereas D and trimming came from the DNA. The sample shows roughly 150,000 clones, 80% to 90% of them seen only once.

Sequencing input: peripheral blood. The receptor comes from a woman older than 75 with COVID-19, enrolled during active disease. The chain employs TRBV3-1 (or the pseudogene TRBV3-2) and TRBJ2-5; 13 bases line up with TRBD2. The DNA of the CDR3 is TGTGCCAGCAGCCCTACTAGCGGGGGGGCGGGTGAGACCCAGTACTTC. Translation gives CASSPTSGGAGETQYF.